Listed below are T cell receptor beta chains from one sample, sequenced in a study of blood T cell repertoires in COVID-19. This table comes from immunoSEQ multiplex PCR, and its TCRdb copy is limited to in-frame clones, with some not included. The sample has about 70,000 clones; around 85% are singletons. Sample: peripheral blood. These receptors all come from a man older than 75 with acute or convalescent COVID-19. Each CDR3 is given with its conserved first and last residue. The order of the fields is clone size, D gene, J gene, V gene, CDR3 DNA, CDR3 protein. D genes are given only for firm matches. A clone size is listed for some rows: how often the clone was seen (once, few, many), or a class if it is expanded.

>-|TRBD1|TRBJ1-2|TRBV19
TGTGCCAGTAGTATGGGAGAGGGGGCCTCTGGCTACACCTTC
CASSMGEGASGYTF
>-|TRBD2|TRBJ2-3|TRBV27
TGTGCCAGCAGTTTTTGGACTAGCGGAAGCACAGATACGCAGTATTTT
CASSFWTSGSTDTQYF
>-|-|TRBJ1-3|TRBV29-1
TGCAGCGTTGAAGGGGGCTGGTCGAGCTCTGGAAACACCATATATTTT
CSVEGGWSSSGNTIYF
>-|-|TRBJ1-1|TRBV5-1
TGCGCCAGCAGGACAGGAGGAGCCCCGAACACTGAAGCTTTCTTT
CASRTGGAPNTEAFF
>-|TRBD1|TRBJ2-4|TRBV28
TGTGCCAGCAGTCCGTACAGGGGGCGGATAAGTTCTTTAAACATTCAGTACTTC
CASSPYRGRISSLNIQYF
>-|TRBD1|TRBJ1-1|TRBV18
TGTGCCAGCTCACTACAAACCGGACAGGGGAACACTGAAGCTTTCTTT
CASSLQTGQGNTEAFF
>-|TRBD2|TRBJ2-7|TRBV7-2
TGTGCCAGCAACCTCCGCGGGGGGCTCGAGCAGTACTTC
CASNLRGGLEQYF
>few|TRBD1|TRBJ1-3|TRBV7-2
TGTGCCAGCAGCTTAGGAGGGGGCCCTACTTCTGGAAACACCATATATTTT
CASSLGGGPTSGNTIYF
>few|-|TRBJ1-1|TRBV4-3
TGCGCCAGCAGCCGAGACGGGAACACTGAAGCTTTCTTT
CASSRDGNTEAFF
>-|-|TRBJ2-2|TRBV29-1
TGCAGCGTGCACGGACAGGGGGAGCTGTTTTTT
CSVHGQGELFF
>few|TRBD2|TRBJ2-3|TRBV6-4
TGTGCCAGCAGTGACTCGGCCAGCGGGGGTGGAACAGATACGCAGTATTTT
CASSDSASGGGTDTQYF
>-|TRBD1|TRBJ1-1|TRBV13
TGTGCCAGCAGCCACCGGACAGGGGGCTGGGCTGAAGCTTTCTTT
CASSHRTGGWAEAFF
>-|TRBD1|TRBJ2-2|TRBV4-3
TGCGCCAGCAGCCAAACACAGGGGATCACCGGGGAGCTGTTTTTT
CASSQTQGITGELFF
>-|TRBD1|TRBJ1-2|TRBV28
TGTGCCAGCAGTTTCGGACAGGGGGCACGGGGCTACACCTTC
CASSFGQGARGYTF